These T cell receptor beta chains were read from a single sample in a study of Ad26.COV2.S vaccination and SARS-CoV-2 variants. The repertoire was sequenced with immunoSEQ multiplex PCR; TCRdb's copy has only in-frame clones and lacks some. The sample records some 350,000 clones, approximately 84% being singletons. Specimen: peripheral blood, collected in a trial of Ad26.COV2.S vaccine versus placebo. These receptors originate from a person between 18 and 59 years old who received the Ad26.COV2.S COVID-19 vaccine or a placebo. The CDR3 runs from the conserved cysteine through the conserved F or W. D genes are given only for firm matches. Clone size is shown for a subset of rows, as once, few, many or a class of expanded clone.

TRBJ1-2	.	TRBV5-8	.	CASSFLGQLWGYTF	TGTGCCAGCAGCTTTTTAGGACAGCTTTGGGGCTACACCTTC
TRBJ1-1	.	TRBV3-1/TRBV3-2	.	CASSHEGGNTEAFF	TGTGCCAGCAGCCATGAGGGGGGGAACACTGAAGCTTTCTTT
TRBJ2-1	.	TRBV9	.	CASSADMGGFNEQFF	TGTGCCAGCAGCGCCGACATGGGGGGTTTCAATGAGCAGTTCTTC
TRBJ2-7	.	TRBV4-1	TRBD2	CASSLRTSGRGDEQYF	TGCGCCAGCAGCCTGAGGACTAGCGGGAGAGGGGACGAGCAGTACTTC
TRBJ1-1	.	TRBV18	.	CASSPQAGLGSTEAFF	TGTGCCAGCTCACCACAGGCGGGTTTAGGGAGCACTGAAGCTTTCTTT
TRBJ1-2	.	TRBV4-3	.	CASSQRRNYGYTF	TGCGCCAGCAGCCAACGTCGGAACTATGGCTACACCTTC
TRBJ2-2	.	TRBV9	TRBD1	CASSVDRGTGELFF	TGTGCCAGCAGCGTAGACAGGGGCACCGGGGAGCTGTTTTTT
TRBJ1-6	.	TRBV28	.	CASSPRGPQNASPLHF	TGTGCCAGCAGCCCCCGGGGACCCCAAAACGCTTCACCCCTCCACTTT
TRBJ2-7	.	TRBV4-3	TRBD1	CASSGTGSGEQYF	TGCGCCAGCAGCGGGACAGGGAGTGGGGAGCAGTACTTC
TRBJ2-2	.	TRBV19	TRBD2	CASSWGGNTGELFF	TGTGCCAGTAGTTGGGGGGGTAACACCGGGGAGCTGTTTTTT
TRBJ2-7	.	TRBV14	TRBD2	CASSPPSGGSYEQYF	TGTGCCAGCAGCCCCCCTAGCGGGGGCTCCTACGAGCAGTACTTC
TRBJ1-4	.	TRBV28	TRBD1	CASGGQNILATNEKLFF	TGTGCCAGTGGGGGACAGAACATACTCGCAACTAATGAAAAACTGTTTTTT
TRBJ2-7	.	TRBV3-1/TRBV3-2	.	CASSRGRDSYEQYF	TGTGCCAGCAGCCGGGGACGGGACTCCTACGAGCAGTACTTC
TRBJ2-1	once	TRBV9	TRBD1	CASNGQGGGNEQFF	TGTGCCAGCAACGGACAGGGGGGAGGCAATGAGCAGTTCTTC
TRBJ2-1	.	TRBV4-1	TRBD2	CASRGWRGGRHEQFF	TGCGCCAGCCGGGGTTGGCGGGGGGGCCGCCATGAGCAGTTCTTC
TRBJ1-4	.	TRBV5-4	TRBD1	CASSLTGGGNEKLFF	TGTGCCAGCAGTTTAACAGGGGGTGGGAATGAAAAACTGTTTTTT
TRBJ2-3	.	TRBV2	TRBD1	CASSRDRVSTQYF	TGTGCCAGTTCCCGGGACAGGGTCAGTACGCAGTATTTT
TRBJ1-2	.	TRBV5-1	.	CASSWRGDGYTF	TGCGCCAGCAGCTGGAGGGGGGATGGCTACACCTTC
TRBJ1-4	.	TRBV15	.	CATSSYPKTTNEKLFF	TGTGCCACCAGCAGCTATCCCAAAACAACTAATGAAAAACTGTTTTTT
TRBJ2-3	.	TRBV5-4	TRBD2	CASSLAWASGDTDTQYF	TGTGCCAGCAGCTTGGCCTGGGCTAGCGGGGACACAGATACGCAGTATTTT
TRBJ1-6	.	TRBV5-1	.	CASSLGVGGPDSPLHF	TGCGCCAGCAGCTTGGGGGTCGGGGGGCCAGATTCACCCCTCCACTTT
TRBJ2-1	.	TRBV10-3	TRBD1	CAISDPTRGQGVEEQFF	TGTGCCATCAGTGACCCAACTCGGGGACAGGGAGTAGAAGAGCAGTTCTTC
TRBJ2-1	.	TRBV9	TRBD2	CASSVRGSYNEQFF	TGTGCCAGCAGCGTGCGGGGGAGTTACAATGAGCAGTTCTTC
TRBJ1-2	.	TRBV5-1	TRBD1	CASSPGTGGVYGYTF	TGCGCCAGCAGCCCCGGGACAGGGGGAGTCTATGGCTACACCTTC
TRBJ1-4	.	TRBV5-6	TRBD1	CASSLGQGLQDEKLFF	TGTGCCAGCAGCTTGGGACAGGGGTTACAGGATGAAAAACTGTTTTTT
TRBJ1-5	once	TRBV30	.	CAWSREGYSNQPQHF	TGTGCCTGGAGTCGGGAAGGATATAGCAATCAGCCCCAGCATTTT
TRBJ1-6	few	TRBV7-9	TRBD1	CASSPAGTAVSPLHF	TGTGCCAGCAGCCCCGCCGGGACAGCGGTTTCACCCCTCCACTTT
TRBJ1-3	.	TRBV7-9	.	CASSHGSQNTIYF	TGTGCCAGCAGCCACGGCTCGCAAAACACCATATATTTT
TRBJ2-7	once	TRBV7-9	.	CASSPPQGPTVNEQYF	TGTGCCAGCAGCCCCCCCCAGGGGCCGACGGTAAACGAGCAGTACTTC
TRBJ1-3	.	TRBV2	TRBD1	CASSLQGPPGNTIYF	TGTGCCAGCAGTCTACAGGGGCCGCCTGGAAACACCATATATTTT
TRBJ1-2	.	TRBV10-3	.	CAISESYYGYTF	TGTGCCATCAGTGAGTCTTACTATGGCTACACCTTC
TRBJ1-2	.	TRBV6-5	.	CASSYSGQLNYGYTF	TGTGCCAGCAGTTACTCCGGACAGTTGAACTATGGCTACACCTTC
TRBJ1-1	.	TRBV18	.	CASSPWRDKTQNTEAFF	TGTGCCAGCTCACCTTGGCGGGACAAGACTCAGAACACTGAAGCTTTCTTT
TRBJ2-3	.	TRBV30	TRBD1	CACDRGLADTQYF	TGTGCTTGTGACAGGGGGCTAGCAGATACGCAGTATTTT
TRBJ1-3	.	TRBV5-1	.	CASSLGALPGSGNTIYF	TGCGCCAGCAGCTTGGGAGCTCTTCCGGGCTCTGGAAACACCATATATTTT
TRBJ2-3	.	TRBV23-1	.	CASSPEGPEENTQYF	TGCGCCAGCAGTCCCGAGGGACCCGAAGAAAATACGCAGTATTTT
TRBJ2-5	.	TRBV28	TRBD2	CASSPRALIWDYPRAETQYF	TGTGCCAGCAGCCCCCGGGCCTTAATTTGGGACTACCCAAGGGCAGAGACCCAGTACTTC
TRBJ1-1	few	TRBV6-5	TRBD1	CASSGDRGITEAFF	TGTGCCAGCAGCGGGGACAGGGGAATCACTGAAGCTTTCTTT
TRBJ2-5	.	TRBV14	TRBD1	CASSQNRGLQETQYF	TGTGCCAGCAGCCAGAACAGGGGTCTCCAAGAGACCCAGTACTTC
TRBJ2-7	.	TRBV6-5	.	CASKTASYEQYF	TGTGCCAGCAAGACTGCCTCCTACGAGCAGTACTTC
TRBJ2-5	.	TRBV5-4	TRBD2	CASSGAGGPGETQYF	TGTGCCAGCAGCGGAGCGGGGGGCCCTGGGGAGACCCAGTACTTC
TRBJ1-1	few	TRBV6-5	.	CASSYKTTGYGYAFF	TGTGCCAGCAGTTACAAAACGACCGGGTACGGTTATGCTTTCTTT
TRBJ1-3	.	TRBV28	TRBD1	CASSETGTGFSGNTIYF	TGTGCCAGCAGTGAGACCGGGACAGGGTTCTCTGGAAACACCATATATTTT
TRBJ2-7	once	TRBV5-4	TRBD2	CASSYSGTRRDEQYF	TGTGCCAGCAGCTACTCCGGGACTAGAAGGGACGAGCAGTACTTC
TRBJ2-7	.	TRBV4-1	.	CASSQGGVEYF	TGCGCCAGCAGCCAAGGTGGGGTGGAGTACTTC